Listed here are 5 T cell receptor beta chains from one sample, sequenced in a study of vaccination and CD4 T cells after COVID-19. The treatment: approximately 9-day PBMC culture with coronavirus spike peptide pools or control peptides (ViraFEST assay). Investigators obtained the unexposed donor's CD4+ T cells before the COVID-19 pandemic (2011-2018). Their antigens are not known. With the Oncomine TCR Beta short-read assay, DNA from cultured CD4+ T cells was sequenced. The genomic DNA was obtained from cultured CD4+ T cells by extraction with the QIAamp micro DNA kit. MiXCR, run by TCRdb on the PCR reads, gives a single entry per CDR3 protein. The sample has 5,500 to 7,000 distinct CDR3 sequences, about a third seen once. Sequences were obtained from CD4+ T cells from blood, cultured in vitro. These receptors all come from a human donor in good health.

This clonotype was seen a few times. This chain connects TRBV27 to TRBJ2-1; D gene unclear. In germline, CDR1 is MNHEY, CDR2 SMNVEV (reference sequence). V was cut by 8 bases and J by 11 bases, with 10 bases left in between. CDR3 size: 10 residues. CDR3 sequence reads: CASVAAKQFF. DNA of the CDR3: TGTGCCAGCGTAGCCGCCAAGCAGTTCTTC.

This clonotype appeared a few times. The rearrangement uses TRBV6-1 and TRBJ2-7, with 9 bases lining up with TRBD1. Trimming cost V 6 bases and J 5 bases; bases outside gene matches: 8. The CDR3 spans 14 residues. Germline V gene data show CDR1 as MNHNS and CDR2 as SASEGT. CDR3 residues: CASSFLDRGNEQYF. CDR3 nucleotides: TGTGCCAGCAGCTTCCTGGACAGGGGAAACGAGCAGTACTTC.

The chain couples TRBV5-1 to TRBJ2-1, with D unclear. V shed 5 bases and J shed 4 bases, with 10 bases lying between them. CDR1 and CDR2 from the germline V gene are SGHRS and YFSETQ. The CDR3 has 13 amino acids. The CDR3 spells CASSEFGYNEQFF. In DNA form, the CDR3 reads TGCGCCAGCAGTGAATTCGGATACAATGAGCAGTTCTTC. Using reference TRBV5-1 and TRBJ2-1 for the parts outside the CDR3, the full variable domain is KAGVTQTPRYLIKTRGQQVTLSCSPISGHRSVSWYQQTPGQGLQFLFEYFSETQRNKGNFPGRFSGRQFSNSRSEMNVSTLELGDSALYLCASSEFGYNEQFFGPGTRLTVL.

In its sample, this clonotype was seen a few times. The chain employs TRBV24-1 and TRBJ2-1, with a possible D match to TRBD2 (6 bases). V was cut by 2 bases and J by 0 bases, with 7 bases left in between. CDR1 is KGHDR, CDR2 SFDVKD, per germline. There are 15 residues in the CDR3. Here the CDR3 DNA reads TGTGCCACCAGTGATTCCGGGGGCTCCTACAATGAGCAGTTCTTC. It specifies CATSDSGGSYNEQFF.

The chain is built from TRBV5-4 and TRBJ2-6, with D tentatively TRBD1 or TRBD2 (5 bases each). The CDR3 extends over 18 amino acids. V lost 1 base and J 4 bases, leaving 18 bases between the germline ends. Per the germline V gene, CDR1 is SGHNT and CDR2 is YYREEE (reference sequence). CDR3 region: CASSLPRPGQRGANVLTF. As DNA, the CDR3 is TGTGCCAGCAGCTTGCCCCGCCCGGGGCAAAGAGGGGCCAACGTCCTGACTTTC. Drawing the rest from reference TRBV5-4 and TRBJ2-6, the complete variable domain is ETGVTQSPTHLIKTRGQQVTLRCSSQSGHNTVSWYQQALGQGPQFIFQYYREEENGRGNFPPRFSGLQFPNYSSELNVNALELDDSALYLCASSLPRPGQRGANVLTFGAGSRLTVL.